The sequence of this T cell receptor (beta chain) was determined in a study of T cells after posttransplantation cyclophosphamide. V was cut by 2 bases and J by 1 base, with 14 bases left in between. CDR1 is SGHAT and CDR2 is FQNNGV in the germline V gene. The CDR3 contains 16 residues. A marrow graft followed busulfan-fludarabine conditioning, with cyclophosphamide on days +3 and +4. Generated by immunoSEQ multiplex PCR, the TCRdb table keeps only in-frame clones and is missing some. The sample has some 17,000 clones, 92% seen once. The receptor was derived from a male patient over 55 who received an allogeneic stem cell transplant from a related donor and was CMV-positive. The T cells may come from the graft donor. Here the sequenced sample was CD4+ T cells sorted from blood, taken after allogeneic stem cell transplant with posttransplant cyclophosphamide. V and J are TRBV11-2 and TRBJ1-1; no clear D gene. The CDR3 region has the DNA TGTGCCAGCAGCTTACAATTCGGGGTGGCGAACACTGAAGCTTTCTTT. Translated: CASSLQFGVANTEAFF.